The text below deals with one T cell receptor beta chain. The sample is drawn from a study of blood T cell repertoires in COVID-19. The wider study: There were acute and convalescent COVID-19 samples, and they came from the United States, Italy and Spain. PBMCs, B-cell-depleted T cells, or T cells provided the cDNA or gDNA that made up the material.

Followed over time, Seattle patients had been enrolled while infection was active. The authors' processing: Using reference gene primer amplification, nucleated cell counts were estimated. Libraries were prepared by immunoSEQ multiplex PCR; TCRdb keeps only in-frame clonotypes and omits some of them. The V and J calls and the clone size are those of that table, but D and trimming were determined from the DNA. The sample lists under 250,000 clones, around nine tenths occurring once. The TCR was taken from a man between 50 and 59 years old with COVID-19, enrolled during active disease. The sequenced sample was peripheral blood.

The CDR3 spells CATSEWTQSTDTQYF. In DNA, the CDR3 is TGTGCCACCAGTGAATGGACACAAAGCACAGATACGCAGTATTTT. The J gene is TRBJ2-3, the V gene TRBV24-1, with D tentatively TRBD1 (5 bases). Deletions cut 4 bases from V and 0 bases from J, with 10 bases between. Germline V lookup: CDR1 KGHDR, CDR2 SFDVKD. The CDR3 runs to 15 residues.